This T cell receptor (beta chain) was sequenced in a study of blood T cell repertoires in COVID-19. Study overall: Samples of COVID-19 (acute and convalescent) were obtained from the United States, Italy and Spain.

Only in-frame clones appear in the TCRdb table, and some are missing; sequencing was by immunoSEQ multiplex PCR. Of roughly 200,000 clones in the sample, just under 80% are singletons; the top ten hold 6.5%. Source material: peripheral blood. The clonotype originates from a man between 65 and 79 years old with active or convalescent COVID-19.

The CDR3 nucleotides read TGTGCCAGCAGCGTAGGGTTCCCGGGGGTTGGAAACACCATATATTTT. Translated, it gives CASSVGFPGVGNTIYF. The chain combines TRBV9 with TRBJ1-3; TRBD1 is a possible D gene (5 bases). The germline gives CDR1 SGDLS, CDR2 YYNGEE. This CDR3 contains 16 residues. V shed 0 bases and J shed 3 bases, with 13 bases lying between them.